This T cell receptor beta chain was identified during a study of shared clonotypes between healthy human individuals. Study results and limitations: Memory subsets generally showed lower estimated richness than naive subsets.

Replicate sorted-subset PCRs were loaded with around 200 ng DNA, tens of thousands of T cell genomes. Assay used: immunoSEQ multiplex PCR; TCRdb lists only in-frame clones, some missing. The repertoire holds millions of clones, with approximately 90% as singletons. The length of the CDR3 is 14 residues. Germline values: CDR1 LGHNA, CDR2 YSLEER. V lost 3 bases and J lost 4, with 12 bases in between. This clone has just one count. Its specificity is unknown. V and J are TRBV4-3 and TRBJ2-5; D perhaps matches TRBD1 (6 bases). Sequencing was done on a sample of naive CD4+ T cells sorted from blood. Subset of the sample: CD45RA+ positively selected. The source is a man aged 18-30 years in good health. The CDR3 coding sequence is TGCGCCAGCAGCCAGCGAGGGGGTGGAGAGACCCAGTACTTC. Protein: CASSQRGGGETQYF.